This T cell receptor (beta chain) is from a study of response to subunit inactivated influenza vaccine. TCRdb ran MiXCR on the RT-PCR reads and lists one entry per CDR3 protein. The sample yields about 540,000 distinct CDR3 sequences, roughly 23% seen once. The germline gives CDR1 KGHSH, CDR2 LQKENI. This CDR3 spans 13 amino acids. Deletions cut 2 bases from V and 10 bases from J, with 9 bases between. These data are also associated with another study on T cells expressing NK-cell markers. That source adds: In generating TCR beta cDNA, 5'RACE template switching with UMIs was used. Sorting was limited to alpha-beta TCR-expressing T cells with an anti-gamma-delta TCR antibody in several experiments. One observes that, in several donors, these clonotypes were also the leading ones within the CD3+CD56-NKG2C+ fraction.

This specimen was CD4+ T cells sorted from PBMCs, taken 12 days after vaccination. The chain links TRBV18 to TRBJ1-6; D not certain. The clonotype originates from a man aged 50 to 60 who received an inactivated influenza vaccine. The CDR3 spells CASSPDKNSPLHF. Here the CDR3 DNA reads TGTGCCAGCTCACCAGACAAAAACTCACCCCTCCACTTT.